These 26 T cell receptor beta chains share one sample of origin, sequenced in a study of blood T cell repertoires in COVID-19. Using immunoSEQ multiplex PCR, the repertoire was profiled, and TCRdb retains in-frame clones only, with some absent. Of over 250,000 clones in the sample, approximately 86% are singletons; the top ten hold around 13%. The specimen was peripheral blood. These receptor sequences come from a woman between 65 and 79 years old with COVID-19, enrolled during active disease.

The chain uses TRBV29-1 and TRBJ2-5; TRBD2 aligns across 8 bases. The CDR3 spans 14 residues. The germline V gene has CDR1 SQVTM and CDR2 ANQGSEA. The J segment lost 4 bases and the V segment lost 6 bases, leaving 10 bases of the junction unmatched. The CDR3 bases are TGCAGCGTCGCGGGGGGCCTCGTTTTAGAGACCCAGTACTTC. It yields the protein CSVAGGLVLETQYF.

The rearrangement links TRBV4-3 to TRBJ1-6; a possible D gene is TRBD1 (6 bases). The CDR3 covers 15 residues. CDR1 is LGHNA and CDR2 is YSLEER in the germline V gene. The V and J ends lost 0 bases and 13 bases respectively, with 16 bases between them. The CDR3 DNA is TGCGCCAGCAGCCAAGATTGGCAGGGGAATGGGCCCCTCCACTTT. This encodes CASSQDWQGNGPLHF.

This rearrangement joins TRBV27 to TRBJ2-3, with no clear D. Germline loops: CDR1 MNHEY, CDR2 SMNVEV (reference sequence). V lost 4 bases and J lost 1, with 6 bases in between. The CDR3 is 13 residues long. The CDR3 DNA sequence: TGTGCCAGCAGTTCCCCTGGCACAGATACGCAGTATTTT. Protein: CASSSPGTDTQYF.

The CDR3 DNA reads TGTGCCAGCCTTCCCGGGACAGGGGGCGAGCTGTTTTTT. It is translated as CASLPGTGGELFF. This chain joins TRBV19 and TRBJ2-2, with TRBD1 identical over 12 bases. This CDR3 comprises 13 residues. The germline V gene encodes CDR1 LNHDA and CDR2 SQIVND (reference sequence). V shed 9 bases, J shed 11 bases, and the junction held 7 bases outside the gene matches.

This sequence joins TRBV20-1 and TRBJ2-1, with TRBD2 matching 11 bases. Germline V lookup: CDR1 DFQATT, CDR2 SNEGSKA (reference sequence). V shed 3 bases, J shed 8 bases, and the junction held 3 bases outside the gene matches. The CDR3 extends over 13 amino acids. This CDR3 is CSASSGGAYEQFF. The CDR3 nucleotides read TGCAGTGCTAGTAGCGGGGGGGCCTATGAGCAGTTCTTC.

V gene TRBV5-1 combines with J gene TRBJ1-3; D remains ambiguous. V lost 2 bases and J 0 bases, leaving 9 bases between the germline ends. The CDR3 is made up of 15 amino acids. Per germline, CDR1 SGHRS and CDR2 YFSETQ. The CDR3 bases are TGCGCCAGCAGCTTCTCCGGGAACTCTGGAAACACCATATATTTT. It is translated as CASSFSGNSGNTIYF.

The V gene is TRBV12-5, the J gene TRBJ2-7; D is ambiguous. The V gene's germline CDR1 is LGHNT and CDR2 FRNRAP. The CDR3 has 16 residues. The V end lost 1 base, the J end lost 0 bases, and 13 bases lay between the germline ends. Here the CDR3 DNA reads TGTGCTAGTGGTTTGGACGGGTCTTTTATCTCCTACGAGCAGTACTTC. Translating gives CASGLDGSFISYEQYF.

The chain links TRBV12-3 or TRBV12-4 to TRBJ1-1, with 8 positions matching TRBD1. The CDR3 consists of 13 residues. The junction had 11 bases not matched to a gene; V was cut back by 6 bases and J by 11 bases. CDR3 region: CASSLPGGLGAFF. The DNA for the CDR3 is TGTGCCAGCAGCCTTCCAGGGGGCTTGGGGGCTTTCTTT.

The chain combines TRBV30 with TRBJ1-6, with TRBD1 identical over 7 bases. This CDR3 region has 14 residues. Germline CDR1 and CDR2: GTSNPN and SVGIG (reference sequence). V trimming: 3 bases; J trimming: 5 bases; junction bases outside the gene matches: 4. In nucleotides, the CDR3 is TGTGCCTGGAGAATAGGACAGGATAATTCACCCCTCCACTTT. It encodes CAWRIGQDNSPLHF.

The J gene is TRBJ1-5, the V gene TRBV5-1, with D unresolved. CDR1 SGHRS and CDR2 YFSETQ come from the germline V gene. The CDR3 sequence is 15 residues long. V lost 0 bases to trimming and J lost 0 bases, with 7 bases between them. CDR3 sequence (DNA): TGCGCCAGCAGCTTGGACGGTTATAGCAATCAGCCCCAGCATTTT. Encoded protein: CASSLDGYSNQPQHF.

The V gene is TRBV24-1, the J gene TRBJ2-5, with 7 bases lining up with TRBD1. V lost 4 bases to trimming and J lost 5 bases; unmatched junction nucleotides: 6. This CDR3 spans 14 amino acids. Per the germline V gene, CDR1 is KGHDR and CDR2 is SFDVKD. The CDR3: CATSDRGIGETQYF. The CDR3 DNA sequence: TGTGCCACCAGTGACAGGGGGATAGGGGAGACCCAGTACTTC.

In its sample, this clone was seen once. The DNA for the CDR3 is TGCGCCAGCAGCTCCACCGGGGATGCTGGAAACACCATATATTTT. This gives the protein CASSSTGDAGNTIYF. This chain links TRBV5-1 with TRBJ1-3; D gene ambiguous. The germline V gene encodes CDR1 SGHRS and CDR2 YFSETQ. CDR3 length: 15 amino acids. Deletions cut 3 bases from V and 2 bases from J, with 12 bases between.

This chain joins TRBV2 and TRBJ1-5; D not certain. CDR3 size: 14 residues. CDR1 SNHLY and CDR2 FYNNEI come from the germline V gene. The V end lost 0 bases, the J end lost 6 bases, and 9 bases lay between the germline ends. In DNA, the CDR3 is TGTGCCAGCAGTGAAGCGGGGAGGCCTCAGCCCCAGCATTTT. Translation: CASSEAGRPQPQHF. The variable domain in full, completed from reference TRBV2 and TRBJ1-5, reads EPEVTQTPSHQVTQMGQEVILRCVPISNHLYFYWYRQILGQKVEFLVSFYNNEISEKSEIFDDQFSVERPDGSNFTLKIRSTKLEDSAMYFCASSEAGRPQPQHFGDGTRLSIL.

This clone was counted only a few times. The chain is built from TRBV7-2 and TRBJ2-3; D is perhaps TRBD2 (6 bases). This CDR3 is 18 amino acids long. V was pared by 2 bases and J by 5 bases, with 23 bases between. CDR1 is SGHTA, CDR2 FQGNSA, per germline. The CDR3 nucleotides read TGTGCCAGCAGCTTACTGGAAGGTAGCGGTCTCCTGGAAGATACGCAGTATTTT. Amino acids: CASSLLEGSGLLEDTQYF.

The CDR3 coding sequence is TGTGCCAGCAGTTTCTCATCCGTCCCCCAGGGGGCGGTAAGCAACGAGCAGTACTTC. The encoded protein is CASSFSSVPQGAVSNEQYF. The chain is built from TRBV27 and TRBJ2-7; 8 bases match TRBD1. With V trimmed by 3 bases and J by 5 bases, 21 bases remained unmatched. CDR3 size: 19 residues. Germline values: CDR1 MNHEY, CDR2 SMNVEV (reference sequence).

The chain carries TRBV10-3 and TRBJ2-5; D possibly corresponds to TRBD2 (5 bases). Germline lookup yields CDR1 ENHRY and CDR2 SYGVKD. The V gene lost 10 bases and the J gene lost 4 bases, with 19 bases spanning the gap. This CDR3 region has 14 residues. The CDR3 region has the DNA TGTGCCACTGGACCGGGGAACTCGCGAGAGACCCAGTACTTC. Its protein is CATGPGNSRETQYF.

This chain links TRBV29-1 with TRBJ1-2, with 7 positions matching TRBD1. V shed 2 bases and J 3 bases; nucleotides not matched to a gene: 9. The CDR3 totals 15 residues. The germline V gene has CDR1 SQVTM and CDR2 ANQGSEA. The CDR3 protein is CSVERTGPLDYGYTF. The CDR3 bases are TGCAGCGTTGAACGGACAGGCCCCTTGGACTATGGCTACACCTTC.

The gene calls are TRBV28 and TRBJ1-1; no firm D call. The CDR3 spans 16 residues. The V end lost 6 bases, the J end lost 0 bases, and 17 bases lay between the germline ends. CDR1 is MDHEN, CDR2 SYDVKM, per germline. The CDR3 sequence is CASSPGGRAVNTEAFF. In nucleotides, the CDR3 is TGTGCCAGCAGCCCTGGCGGGAGGGCCGTGAACACTGAAGCTTTCTTT.

The CDR3 DNA sequence: TGTGCCAGCGCACCGGGGGGTATCGGGGTCAACGAGCAGTACTTC. This codes for CASAPGGIGVNEQYF. The genes are TRBV3-1 (or the pseudogene TRBV3-2) and TRBJ2-7; 7 nucleotides agree with TRBD2. Germline values: CDR1 LGHDT, CDR2 YNNKEL (reference sequence). CDR3 size: 15 residues. V shed 8 bases and J 5 bases; nucleotides not matched to a gene: 15.

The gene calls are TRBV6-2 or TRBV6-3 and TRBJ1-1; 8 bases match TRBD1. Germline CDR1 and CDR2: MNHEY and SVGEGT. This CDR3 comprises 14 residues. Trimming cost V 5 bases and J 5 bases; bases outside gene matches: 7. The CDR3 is CASSHGQGWTEAFF. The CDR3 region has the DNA TGTGCCAGCAGTCATGGACAGGGATGGACTGAAGCTTTCTTT.

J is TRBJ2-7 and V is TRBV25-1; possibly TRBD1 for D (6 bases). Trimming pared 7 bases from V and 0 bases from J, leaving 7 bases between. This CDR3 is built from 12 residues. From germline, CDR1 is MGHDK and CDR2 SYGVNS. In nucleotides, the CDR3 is TGTGCCAGCAACAGGGACTCCTACGAGCAGTACTTC. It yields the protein CASNRDSYEQYF.

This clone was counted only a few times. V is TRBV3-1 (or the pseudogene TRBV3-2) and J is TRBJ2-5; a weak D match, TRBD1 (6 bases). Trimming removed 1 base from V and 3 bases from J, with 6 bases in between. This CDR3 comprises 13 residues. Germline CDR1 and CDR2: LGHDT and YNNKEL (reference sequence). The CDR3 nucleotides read TGTGCCAGCAGCCAAGCAGGGGAAGAGACCCAGTACTTC. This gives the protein CASSQAGEETQYF.

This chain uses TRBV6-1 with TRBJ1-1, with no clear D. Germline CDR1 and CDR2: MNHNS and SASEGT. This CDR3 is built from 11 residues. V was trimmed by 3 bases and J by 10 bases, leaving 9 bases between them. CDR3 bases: TGTGCCAGCAGTGACAGGATTATAGCTTTCTTT. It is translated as CASSDRIIAFF.

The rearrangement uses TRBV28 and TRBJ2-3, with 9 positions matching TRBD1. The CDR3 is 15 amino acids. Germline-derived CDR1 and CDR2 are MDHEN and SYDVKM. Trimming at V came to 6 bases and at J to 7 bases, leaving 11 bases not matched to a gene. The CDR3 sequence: CASSPRDREVYTQYF. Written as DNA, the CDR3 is TGTGCCAGCAGCCCCCGGGACAGGGAGGTATATACGCAGTATTTT.

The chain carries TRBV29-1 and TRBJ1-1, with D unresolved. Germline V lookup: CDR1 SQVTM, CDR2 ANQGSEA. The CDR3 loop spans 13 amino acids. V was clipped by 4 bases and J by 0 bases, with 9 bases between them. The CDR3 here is CSVVTHLNTEAFF. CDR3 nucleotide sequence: TGCAGCGTTGTTACACACCTGAACACTGAAGCTTTCTTT.

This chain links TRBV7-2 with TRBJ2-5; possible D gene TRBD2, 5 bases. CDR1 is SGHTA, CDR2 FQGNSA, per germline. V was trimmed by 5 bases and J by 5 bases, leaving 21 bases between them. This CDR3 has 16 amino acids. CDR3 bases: TGTGCCAGCAGCCTAAGCGGACGGACGAAGAGGGAGACCCAGTACTTC. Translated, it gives CASSLSGRTKRETQYF.